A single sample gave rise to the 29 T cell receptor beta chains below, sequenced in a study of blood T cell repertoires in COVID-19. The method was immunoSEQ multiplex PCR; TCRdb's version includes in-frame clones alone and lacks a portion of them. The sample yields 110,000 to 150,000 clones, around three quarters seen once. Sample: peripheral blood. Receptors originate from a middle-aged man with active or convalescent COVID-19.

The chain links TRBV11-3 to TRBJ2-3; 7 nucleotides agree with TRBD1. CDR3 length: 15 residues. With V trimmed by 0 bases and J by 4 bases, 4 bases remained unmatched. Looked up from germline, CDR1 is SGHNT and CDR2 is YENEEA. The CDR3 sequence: CASSLERGRPDTQYF. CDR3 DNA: TGTGCCAGCAGCTTAGAGAGGGGGCGCCCAGATACGCAGTATTTT. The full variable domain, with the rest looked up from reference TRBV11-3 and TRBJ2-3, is EAGVVQSPRYKIIEKKQPVAFWCNPISGHNTLYWYLQNLGQGPELLIRYENEEAVDDSQLPKDRFSAERLKGVDSTLKIQPAELGDSAVYLCASSLERGRPDTQYFGPGTRLTVL.

CDR3 protein: CASRGPNTEAFF. As DNA, the CDR3 is TGTGCCAGCAGGGGCCCAAACACTGAAGCTTTCTTT. The chain has TRBV3-1 (or the pseudogene TRBV3-2) and TRBJ1-1; D gene uncertain. The CDR3 contains 12 residues. Germline V CDR1 and CDR2: LGHDT, YNNKEL (reference sequence). Trimming took 6 bases from V and 2 from J, leaving 7 bases between them.

CDR3 DNA sequence: TGTGCCAGCAGTCGAGCGGGAGGGAATGAGCAGTTCTTC. Encoded protein: CASSRAGGNEQFF. This sequence joins TRBV28 and TRBJ2-1, with 10 bases fitting TRBD2. The CDR3 runs 13 residues. The V gene's germline CDR1 is MDHEN and CDR2 SYDVKM. Trimming cost V 5 bases and J 7 bases; bases outside gene matches: 2.

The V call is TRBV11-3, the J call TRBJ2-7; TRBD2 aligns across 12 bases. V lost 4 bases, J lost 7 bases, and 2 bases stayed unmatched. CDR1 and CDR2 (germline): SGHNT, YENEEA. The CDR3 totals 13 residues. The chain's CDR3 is CASSSGLAGEQYF. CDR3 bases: TGTGCCAGCAGCTCGGGACTAGCGGGTGAGCAGTACTTC.

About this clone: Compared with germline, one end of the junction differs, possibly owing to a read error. CDR3 residues: CASSRGLDRAGELFF. For the CDR3, the DNA is TGTGCTAGCAGCAGAGGGCTCGACAGGGCCGGGGAGCTGTTTTTT. V and J are TRBV7-7 and TRBJ2-2, with 7 bases matching TRBD1. In germline, CDR1 is SSHAT, CDR2 FNYEAQ (reference sequence). The CDR3 is 15 amino acids.

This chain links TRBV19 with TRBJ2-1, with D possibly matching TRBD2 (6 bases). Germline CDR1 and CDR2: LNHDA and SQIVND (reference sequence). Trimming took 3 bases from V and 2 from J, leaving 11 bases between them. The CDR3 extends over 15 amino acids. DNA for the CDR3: TGTGCCAGTAGTATGAACGGGAGTCCCTACAATGAGCAGTTCTTC. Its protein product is CASSMNGSPYNEQFF.

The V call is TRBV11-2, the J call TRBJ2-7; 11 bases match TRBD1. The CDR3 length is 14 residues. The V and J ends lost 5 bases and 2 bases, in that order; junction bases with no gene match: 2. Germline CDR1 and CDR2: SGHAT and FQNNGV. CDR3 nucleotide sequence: TGTGCCAGCAGCAGGACAGGGGGCCCCTACGAGCAGTACTTC. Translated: CASSRTGGPYEQYF.

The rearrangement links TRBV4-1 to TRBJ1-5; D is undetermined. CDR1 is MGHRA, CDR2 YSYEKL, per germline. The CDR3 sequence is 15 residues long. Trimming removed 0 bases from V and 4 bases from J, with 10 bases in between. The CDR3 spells CASSQEQQANQPQHF. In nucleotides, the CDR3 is TGCGCCAGCAGCCAAGAACAACAAGCGAATCAGCCCCAGCATTTT.

The CDR3 protein is CSVEGTSGTGDTQYF. The CDR3 DNA reads as TGCAGCGTTGAGGGGACTAGCGGGACCGGAGATACGCAGTATTTT. The chain employs TRBV29-1 and TRBJ2-3; 13 bases are shared with TRBD2. Trimming at V came to 3 bases and at J to 5 bases, leaving 5 bases not matched to a gene. CDR1 and CDR2 (germline): SQVTM, ANQGSEA. This CDR3 has 15 residues.

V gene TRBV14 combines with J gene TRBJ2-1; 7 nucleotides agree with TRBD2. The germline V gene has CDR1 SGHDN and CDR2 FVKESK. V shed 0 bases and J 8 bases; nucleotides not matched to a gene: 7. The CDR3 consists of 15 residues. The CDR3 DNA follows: TGTGCCAGCAGCCAAGATAGGCGACTAGCAGATGAGCAGTTCTTC. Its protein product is CASSQDRRLADEQFF.

CDR3 in DNA: TGTGCCAGCAGTTTGCGGCGCGGGGAGCTGTTTTTT. Translated: CASSLRRGELFF. The V call is TRBV12-3 or TRBV12-4, the J call TRBJ2-2; D ambiguous. The CDR3 consists of 12 residues. The ends were cut back, 3 bases at V and 7 bases at J, with 6 bases in the middle.

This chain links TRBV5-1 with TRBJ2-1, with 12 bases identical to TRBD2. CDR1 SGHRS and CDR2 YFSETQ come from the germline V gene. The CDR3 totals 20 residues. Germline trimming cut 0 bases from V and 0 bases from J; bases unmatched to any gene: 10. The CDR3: CASSLGALAGGPSSYNEQFF. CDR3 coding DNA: TGCGCCAGCAGCTTGGGGGCCCTAGCGGGAGGGCCTAGCTCCTACAATGAGCAGTTCTTC.

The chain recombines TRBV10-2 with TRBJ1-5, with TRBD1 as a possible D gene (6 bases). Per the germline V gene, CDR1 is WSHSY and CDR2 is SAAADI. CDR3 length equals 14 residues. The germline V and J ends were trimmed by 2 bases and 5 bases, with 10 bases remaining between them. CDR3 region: CASSERAGDQPQHF. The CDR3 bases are TGCGCCAGCAGTGAGAGGGCAGGGGATCAGCCCCAGCATTTT.

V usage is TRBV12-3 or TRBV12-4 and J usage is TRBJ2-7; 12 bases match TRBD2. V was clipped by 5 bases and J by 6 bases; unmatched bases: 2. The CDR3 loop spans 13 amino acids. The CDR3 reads CASSRLAGAEQYF. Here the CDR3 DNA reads TGTGCCAGCAGTCGACTAGCGGGAGCCGAGCAGTACTTC.

CDR3 sequence reads: CASSLVSGRGETQYF. Here the CDR3 DNA reads TGCGCCAGCAGCTTGGTTAGCGGGAGGGGTGAGACCCAGTACTTC. The chain combines TRBV5-1 with TRBJ2-5, with 11 positions matching TRBD2. Germline V lookup: CDR1 SGHRS, CDR2 YFSETQ. The length of the CDR3 is 15 residues. Trimming cost V 0 bases and J 5 bases; bases outside gene matches: 3. The variable domain in full, with the rest retrieved from reference TRBV5-1 and TRBJ2-5, is KAGVTQTPRYLIKTRGQQVTLSCSPISGHRSVSWYQQTPGQGLQFLFEYFSETQRNKGNFPGRFSGRQFSNSRSEMNVSTLELGDSALYLCASSLVSGRGETQYFGPGTRLLVL.

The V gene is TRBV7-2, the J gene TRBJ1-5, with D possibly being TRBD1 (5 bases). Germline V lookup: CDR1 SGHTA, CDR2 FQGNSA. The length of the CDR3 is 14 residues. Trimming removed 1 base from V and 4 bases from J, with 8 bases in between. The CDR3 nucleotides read TGTGCCAGCAGCTTAGGGCAGGGTAATCAGCCCCAGCATTTT. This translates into CASSLGQGNQPQHF.

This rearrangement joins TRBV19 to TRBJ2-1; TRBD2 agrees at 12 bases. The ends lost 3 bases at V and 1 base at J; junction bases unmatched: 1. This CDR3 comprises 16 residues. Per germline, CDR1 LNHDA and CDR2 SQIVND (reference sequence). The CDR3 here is CASSIGLAGSYNEQFF. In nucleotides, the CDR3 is TGTGCCAGTAGTATCGGACTAGCGGGATCCTACAATGAGCAGTTCTTC.

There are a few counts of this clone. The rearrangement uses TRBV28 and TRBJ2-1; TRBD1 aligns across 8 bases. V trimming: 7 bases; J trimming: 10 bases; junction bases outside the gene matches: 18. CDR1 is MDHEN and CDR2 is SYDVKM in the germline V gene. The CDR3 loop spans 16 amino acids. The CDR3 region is CASTSGTGGFVGEQFF. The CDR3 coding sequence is TGTGCCAGCACTTCCGGGACAGGTGGTTTTGTAGGAGAGCAGTTCTTC. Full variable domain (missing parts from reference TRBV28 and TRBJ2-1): DVKVTQSSRYLVKRTGEKVFLECVQDMDHENMFWYRQDPGLGLRLIYFSYDVKMKEKGDIPEGYSVSREKKERFSLILESASTNQTSMYLCASTSGTGGFVGEQFFGPGTRLTVL.

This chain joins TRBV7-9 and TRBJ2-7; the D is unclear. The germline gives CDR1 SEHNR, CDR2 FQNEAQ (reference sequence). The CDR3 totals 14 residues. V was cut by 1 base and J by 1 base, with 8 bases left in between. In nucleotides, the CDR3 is TGTGCCAGCAGCTTAGACTCCCTATCCTACGAGCAGTACTTC. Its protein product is CASSLDSLSYEQYF.

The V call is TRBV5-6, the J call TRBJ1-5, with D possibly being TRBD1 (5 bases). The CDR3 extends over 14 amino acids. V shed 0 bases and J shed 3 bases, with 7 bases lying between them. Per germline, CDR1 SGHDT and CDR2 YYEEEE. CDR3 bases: TGTGCCAGCAGCTTGGGGACACTCAATCAGCCCCAGCATTTT. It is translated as CASSLGTLNQPQHF.

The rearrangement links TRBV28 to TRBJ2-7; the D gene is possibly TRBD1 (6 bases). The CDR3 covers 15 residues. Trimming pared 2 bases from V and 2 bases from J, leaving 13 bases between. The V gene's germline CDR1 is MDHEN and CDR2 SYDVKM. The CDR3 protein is CASSLQGLGTYEQYF. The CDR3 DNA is TGTGCCAGCAGTTTACAGGGGTTAGGTACCTACGAGCAGTACTTC. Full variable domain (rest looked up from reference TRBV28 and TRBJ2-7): DVKVTQSSRYLVKRTGEKVFLECVQDMDHENMFWYRQDPGLGLRLIYFSYDVKMKEKGDIPEGYSVSREKKERFSLILESASTNQTSMYLCASSLQGLGTYEQYFGPGTRLTVT.

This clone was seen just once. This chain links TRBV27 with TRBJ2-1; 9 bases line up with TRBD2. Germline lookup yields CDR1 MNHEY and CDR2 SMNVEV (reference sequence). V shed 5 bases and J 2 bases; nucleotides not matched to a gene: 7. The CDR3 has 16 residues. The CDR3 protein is CASSPGTSSTYNEQFF. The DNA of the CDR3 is TGTGCCAGCAGTCCTGGGACTAGCAGTACCTACAATGAGCAGTTCTTC.

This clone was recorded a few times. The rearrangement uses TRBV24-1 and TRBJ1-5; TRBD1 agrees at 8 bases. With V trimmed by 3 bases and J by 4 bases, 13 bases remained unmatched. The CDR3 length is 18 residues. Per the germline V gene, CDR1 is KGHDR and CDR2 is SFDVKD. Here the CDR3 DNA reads TGTGCCACCAGTGATCGGGGTGGACAGGGAGGGTGGAATCAGCCCCAGCATTTT. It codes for CATSDRGGQGGWNQPQHF.

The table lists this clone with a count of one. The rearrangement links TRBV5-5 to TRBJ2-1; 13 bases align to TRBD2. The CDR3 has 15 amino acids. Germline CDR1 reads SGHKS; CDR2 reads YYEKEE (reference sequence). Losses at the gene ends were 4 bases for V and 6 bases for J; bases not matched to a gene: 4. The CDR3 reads CASSPGTSGTNEQFF. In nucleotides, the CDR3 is TGTGCCAGCAGCCCCGGGACTAGCGGGACCAATGAGCAGTTCTTC. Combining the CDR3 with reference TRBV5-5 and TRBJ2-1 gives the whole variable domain DAGVTQSPTHLIKTRGQQVTLRCSPISGHKSVSWYQQVLGQGPQFIFQYYEKEERGRGNFPDRFSARQFPNYSSELNVNALLLGDSALYLCASSPGTSGTNEQFFGPGTRLTVL.

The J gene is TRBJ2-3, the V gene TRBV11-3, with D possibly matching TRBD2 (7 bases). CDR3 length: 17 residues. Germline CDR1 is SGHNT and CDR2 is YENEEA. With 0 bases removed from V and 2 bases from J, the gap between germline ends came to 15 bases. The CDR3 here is CASSLDRRGGPTDTQYF. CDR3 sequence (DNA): TGTGCCAGCAGCTTAGATCGGAGGGGGGGGCCCACAGATACGCAGTATTTT.

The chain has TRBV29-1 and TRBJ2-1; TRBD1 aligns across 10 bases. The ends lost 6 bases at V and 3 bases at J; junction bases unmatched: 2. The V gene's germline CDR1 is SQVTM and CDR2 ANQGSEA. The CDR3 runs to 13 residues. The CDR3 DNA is TGCAGCGTCCGGGACAGGGGCTACAATGAGCAGTTCTTC. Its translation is CSVRDRGYNEQFF.

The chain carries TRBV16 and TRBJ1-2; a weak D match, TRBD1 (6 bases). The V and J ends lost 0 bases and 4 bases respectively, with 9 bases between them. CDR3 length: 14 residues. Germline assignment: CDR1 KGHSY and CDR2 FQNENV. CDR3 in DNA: TGTGCCAGCAGCCAATCGCAGGGGCCCTATGGCTACACCTTC. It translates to CASSQSQGPYGYTF.

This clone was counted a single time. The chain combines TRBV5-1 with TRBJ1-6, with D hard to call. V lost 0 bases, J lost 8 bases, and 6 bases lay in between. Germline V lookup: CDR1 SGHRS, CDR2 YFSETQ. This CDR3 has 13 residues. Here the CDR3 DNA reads TGCGCCAGCAGCTTGGGAACAGATTCACCCCTCCACTTT. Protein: CASSLGTDSPLHF.

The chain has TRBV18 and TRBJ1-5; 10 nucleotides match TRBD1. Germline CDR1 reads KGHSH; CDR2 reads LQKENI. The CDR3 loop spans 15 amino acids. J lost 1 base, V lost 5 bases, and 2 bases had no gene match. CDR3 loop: CASSRGQGSNQPQHF. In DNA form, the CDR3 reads TGTGCCAGCTCAAGGGGACAGGGGAGCAATCAGCCCCAGCATTTT.